The T cell receptor (beta chain) described here comes from a study of follicular helper T cells after annual influenza vaccination. Whole-study context: Across the 2013-2014, 2014-2015 and 2015-2016 vaccination seasons, some subjects were resampled. The study's findings and limits: Undersampling of the much larger non-cTfh compartments could not be excluded for influenza clone enrichment. Only about 10-22% of analyzed cells yielded productive TCRB sequences.

This CDR3 region has 14 residues. V was clipped by 4 bases and J by 5 bases, with 14 bases between them. The germline V gene has CDR1 SGHAT and CDR2 FQNNGV. The method was immunoSEQ multiplex PCR; TCRdb's version includes in-frame clones alone and lacks a portion of them. The sample lists 9,500 to 11,000 clones; about four fifths were seen once. Time point indicated: 2014-2015 season, 7 days after vaccination. Excluded were substance abuse, HIV/AIDS, active cancer, immunomodulatory drugs and active illness. About this clone: Its antigen is unknown.

This chain links TRBV11-2 with TRBJ2-5, with unresolved D. The TCR originated in an adult who received the influenza vaccine. The source was CXCR5- memory CD4+ T cells sorted from blood, collected 7 days after influenza vaccination. The CDR3 bases are TGTGCCAGCAGCTCTACCCCGAGTTCGGAGACCCAGTACTTC. Translation: CASSSTPSSETQYF.